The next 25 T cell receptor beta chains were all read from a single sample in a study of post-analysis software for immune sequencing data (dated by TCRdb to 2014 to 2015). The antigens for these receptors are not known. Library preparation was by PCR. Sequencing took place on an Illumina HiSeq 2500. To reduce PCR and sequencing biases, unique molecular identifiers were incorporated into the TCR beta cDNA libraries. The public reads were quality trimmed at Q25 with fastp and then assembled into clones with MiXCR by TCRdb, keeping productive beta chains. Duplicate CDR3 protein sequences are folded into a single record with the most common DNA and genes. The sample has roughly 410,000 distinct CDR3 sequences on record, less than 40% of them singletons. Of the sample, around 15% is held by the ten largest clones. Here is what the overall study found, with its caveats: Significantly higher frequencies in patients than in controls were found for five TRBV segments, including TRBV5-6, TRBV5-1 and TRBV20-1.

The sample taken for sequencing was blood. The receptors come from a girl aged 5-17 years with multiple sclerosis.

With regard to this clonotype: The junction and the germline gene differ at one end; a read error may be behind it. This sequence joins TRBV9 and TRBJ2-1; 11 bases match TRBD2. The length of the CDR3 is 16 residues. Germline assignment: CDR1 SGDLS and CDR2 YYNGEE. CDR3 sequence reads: CAGSVEASGGYNEQFF. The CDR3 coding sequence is TGTGCCGGCAGCGTAGAGGCTAGCGGGGGGTACAATGAGCAGTTCTTC.

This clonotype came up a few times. CDR3 nucleotides: TGTGCCAGCAGTCCAACAGGGCCCGGCTATGGCTACACCTTC. Protein product: CASSPTGPGYGYTF. The chain carries TRBV6-4 and TRBJ1-2, with D maybe TRBD1 (6 bases). V lost 5 bases and J lost 4, with 14 bases in between. The V gene's germline CDR1 is MRHNA and CDR2 SNTAGT. This CDR3 has 14 amino acids.

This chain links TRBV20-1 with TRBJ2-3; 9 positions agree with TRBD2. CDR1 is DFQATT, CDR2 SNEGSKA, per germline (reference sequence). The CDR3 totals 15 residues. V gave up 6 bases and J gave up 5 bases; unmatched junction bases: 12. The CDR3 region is CSAPWAGGLEDTQYF. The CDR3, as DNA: TGCAGTGCACCGTGGGCGGGGGGGCTCGAAGATACGCAGTATTTT.

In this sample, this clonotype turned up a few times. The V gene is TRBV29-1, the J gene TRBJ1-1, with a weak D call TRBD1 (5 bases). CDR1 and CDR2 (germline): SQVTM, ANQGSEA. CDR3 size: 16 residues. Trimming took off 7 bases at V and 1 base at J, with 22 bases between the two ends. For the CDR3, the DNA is TGCAGCGCTGGGGTTTTGCGGGACGGAGAGAACACTGAAGCTTTCTTT. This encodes CSAGVLRDGENTEAFF.

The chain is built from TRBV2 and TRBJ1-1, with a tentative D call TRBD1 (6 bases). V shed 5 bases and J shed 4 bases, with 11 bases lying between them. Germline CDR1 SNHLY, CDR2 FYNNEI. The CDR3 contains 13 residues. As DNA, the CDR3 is TGTGCCAGCAGTCACACAGGGTCCACTGAAGCTTTCTTT. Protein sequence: CASSHTGSTEAFF. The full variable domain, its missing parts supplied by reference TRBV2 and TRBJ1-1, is EPEVTQTPSHQVTQMGQEVILRCVPISNHLYFYWYRQILGQKVEFLVSFYNNEISEKSEIFDDQFSVERPDGSNFTLKIRSTKLEDSAMYFCASSHTGSTEAFFGQGTRLTVV.

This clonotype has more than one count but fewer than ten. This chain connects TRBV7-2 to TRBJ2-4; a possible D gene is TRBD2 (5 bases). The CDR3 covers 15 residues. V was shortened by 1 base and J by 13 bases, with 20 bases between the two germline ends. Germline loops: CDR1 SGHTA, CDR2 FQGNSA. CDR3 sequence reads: CASSLGADPLEEQYF. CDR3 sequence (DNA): TGTGCCAGCAGCTTAGGGGCAGATCCCTTGGAGGAGCAGTACTTC. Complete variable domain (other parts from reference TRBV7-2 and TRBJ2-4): GAGVSQSPSNKVTEKGKDVELRCDPISGHTALYWYRQSLGQGLEFLIYFQGNSAPDKSGLPSDRFSAERTGGSVSTLTIQRTQQEDSAVYLCASSLGADPLEEQYFGAGTRLSVL.

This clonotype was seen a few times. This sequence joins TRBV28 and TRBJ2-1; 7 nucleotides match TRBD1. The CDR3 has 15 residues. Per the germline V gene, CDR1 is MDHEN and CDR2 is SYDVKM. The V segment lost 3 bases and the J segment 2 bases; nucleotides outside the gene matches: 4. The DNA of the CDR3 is TGTGCCAGCAGTTTGTCGCAGGGGGCCTACAATGAGCAGTTCTTC. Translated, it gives CASSLSQGAYNEQFF.

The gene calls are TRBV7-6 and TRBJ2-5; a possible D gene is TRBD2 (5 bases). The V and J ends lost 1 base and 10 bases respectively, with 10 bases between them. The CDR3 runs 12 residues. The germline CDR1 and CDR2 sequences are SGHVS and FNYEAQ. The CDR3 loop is CASSLEERDQYF. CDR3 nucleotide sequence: TGTGCCAGCAGCTTAGAGGAACGGGACCAGTACTTC. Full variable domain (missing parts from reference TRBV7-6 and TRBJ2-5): GAGVSQSPRYKVTKRGQDVALRCDPISGHVSLYWYRQALGQGPEFLTYFNYEAQQDKSGLPNDRFSAERPEGSISTLTIQRTEQRDSAMYRCASSLEERDQYFGPGTRLLVL.

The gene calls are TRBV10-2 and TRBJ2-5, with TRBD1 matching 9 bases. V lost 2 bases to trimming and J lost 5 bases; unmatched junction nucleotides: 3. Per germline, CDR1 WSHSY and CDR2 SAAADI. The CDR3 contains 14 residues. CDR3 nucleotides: TGCGCCAGCAGTGAGGGGACAGGGATGGAGACCCAGTACTTC. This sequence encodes CASSEGTGMETQYF.

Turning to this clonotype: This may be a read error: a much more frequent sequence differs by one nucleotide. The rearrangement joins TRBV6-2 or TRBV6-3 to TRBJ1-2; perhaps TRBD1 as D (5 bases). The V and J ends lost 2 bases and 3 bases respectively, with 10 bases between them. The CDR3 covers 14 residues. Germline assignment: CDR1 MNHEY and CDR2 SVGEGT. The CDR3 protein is CASSYGTAYYGYTF. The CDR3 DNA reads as TGTGCCAGCAGTTACGGGACCGCCTACTATGGCTACACCTTC.

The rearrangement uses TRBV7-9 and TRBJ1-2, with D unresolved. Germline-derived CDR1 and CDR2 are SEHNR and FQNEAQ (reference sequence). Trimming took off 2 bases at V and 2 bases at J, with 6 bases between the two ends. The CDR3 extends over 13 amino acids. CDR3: CASSLSQNYGYTF. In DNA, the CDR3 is TGTGCCAGCAGCTTATCACAGAACTATGGCTACACCTTC. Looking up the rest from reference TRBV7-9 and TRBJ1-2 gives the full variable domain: DTGVSQNPRHKITKRGQNVTFRCDPISEHNRLYWYRQTLGQGPEFLTYFQNEAQLEKSRLLSDRFSAERPKGSFSTLEIQRTEQGDSAMYLCASSLSQNYGYTFGSGTRLTVV.

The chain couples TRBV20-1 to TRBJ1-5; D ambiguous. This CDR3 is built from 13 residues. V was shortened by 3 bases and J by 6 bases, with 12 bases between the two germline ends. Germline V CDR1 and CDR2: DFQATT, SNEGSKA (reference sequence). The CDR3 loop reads CSARDGVTQPQHF. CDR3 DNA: TGCAGTGCTAGGGACGGGGTGACTCAGCCCCAGCATTTT.

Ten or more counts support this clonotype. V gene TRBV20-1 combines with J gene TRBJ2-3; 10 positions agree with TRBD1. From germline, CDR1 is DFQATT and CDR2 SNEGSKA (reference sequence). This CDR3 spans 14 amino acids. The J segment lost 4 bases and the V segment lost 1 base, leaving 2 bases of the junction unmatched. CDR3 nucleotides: TGCAGTGCTAGAGTTGGGACAGGGGCAGATACGCAGTATTTT. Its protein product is CSARVGTGADTQYF.

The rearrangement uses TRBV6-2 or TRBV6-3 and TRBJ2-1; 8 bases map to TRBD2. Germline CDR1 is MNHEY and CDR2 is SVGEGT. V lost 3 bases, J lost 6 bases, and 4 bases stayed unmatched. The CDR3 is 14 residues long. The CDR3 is CASSYKRGINEQFF. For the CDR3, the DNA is TGTGCCAGCAGTTATAAGCGGGGGATCAATGAGCAGTTCTTC.

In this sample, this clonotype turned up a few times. The CDR3 bases are TGCAGTGCAAGACAGGGGGATGCTTGGCAGTACTTC. This encodes CSARQGDAWQYF. This rearrangement joins TRBV20-1 to TRBJ2-7; 9 bases align to TRBD1. Germline CDR1 is DFQATT and CDR2 is SNEGSKA (reference sequence). V dropped 6 bases and J dropped 9; count of bases not matched to a gene: 9. The CDR3 is 12 amino acids.

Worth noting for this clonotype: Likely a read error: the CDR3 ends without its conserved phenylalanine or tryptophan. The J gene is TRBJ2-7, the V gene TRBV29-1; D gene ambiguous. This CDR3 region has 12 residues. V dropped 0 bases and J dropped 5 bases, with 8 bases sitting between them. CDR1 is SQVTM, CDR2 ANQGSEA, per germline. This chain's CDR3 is CSVEDEVDEQYC. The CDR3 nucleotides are TGCAGCGTTGAAGATGAGGTTGACGAGCAGTACTGC.

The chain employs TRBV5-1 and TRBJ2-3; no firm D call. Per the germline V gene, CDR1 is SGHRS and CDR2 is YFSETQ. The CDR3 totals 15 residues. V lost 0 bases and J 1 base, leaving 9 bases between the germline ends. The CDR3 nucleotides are TGCGCCAGCAGCTTGGCCGAAGGACGCACAGATACGCAGTATTTT. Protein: CASSLAEGRTDTQYF.

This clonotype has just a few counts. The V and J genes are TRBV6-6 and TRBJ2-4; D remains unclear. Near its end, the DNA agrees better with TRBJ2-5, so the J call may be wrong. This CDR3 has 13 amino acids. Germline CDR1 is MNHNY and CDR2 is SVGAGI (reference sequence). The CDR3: CASSAIRQETQYF. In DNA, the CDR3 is TGTGCCAGCAGCGCGATACGCCAAGAGACCCAGTACTTC.

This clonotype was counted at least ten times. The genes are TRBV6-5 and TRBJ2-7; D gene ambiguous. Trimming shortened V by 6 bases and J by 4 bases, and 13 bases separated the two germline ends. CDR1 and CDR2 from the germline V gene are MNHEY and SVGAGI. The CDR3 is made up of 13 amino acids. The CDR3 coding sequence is TGTGCCAGCAGCAAGGCAGGTGCTTACGAGCAGTACTTC. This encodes CASSKAGAYEQYF.

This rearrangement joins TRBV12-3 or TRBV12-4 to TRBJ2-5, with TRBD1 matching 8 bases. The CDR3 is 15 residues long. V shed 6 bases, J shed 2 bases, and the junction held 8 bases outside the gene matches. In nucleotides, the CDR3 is TGTGCCAGCAGCCCGACAGACAGGGGACAAGAGACCCAGTACTTC. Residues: CASSPTDRGQETQYF.

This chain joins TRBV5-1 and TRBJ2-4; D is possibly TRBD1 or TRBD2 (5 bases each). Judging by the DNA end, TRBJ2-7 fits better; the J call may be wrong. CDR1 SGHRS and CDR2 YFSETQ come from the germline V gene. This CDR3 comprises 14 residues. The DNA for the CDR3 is TGCGCCAGCAGCTTGTCCAGGGACCTAACCGAGCAGTACTTC. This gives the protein CASSLSRDLTEQYF.

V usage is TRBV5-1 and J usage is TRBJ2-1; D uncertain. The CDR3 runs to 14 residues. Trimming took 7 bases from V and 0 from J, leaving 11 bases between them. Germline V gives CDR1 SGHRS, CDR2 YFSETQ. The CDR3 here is CASAPGRSYNEQFF. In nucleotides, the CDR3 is TGCGCCAGCGCCCCCGGTCGCTCCTACAATGAGCAGTTCTTC.

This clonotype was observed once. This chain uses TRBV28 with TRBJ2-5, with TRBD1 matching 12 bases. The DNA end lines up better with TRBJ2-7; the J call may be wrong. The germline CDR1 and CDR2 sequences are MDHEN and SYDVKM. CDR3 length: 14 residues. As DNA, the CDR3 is TGTGCCAGCAACCCGGGACAGGGGGCTTACGAGCAGTACTTC. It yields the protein CASNPGQGAYEQYF.

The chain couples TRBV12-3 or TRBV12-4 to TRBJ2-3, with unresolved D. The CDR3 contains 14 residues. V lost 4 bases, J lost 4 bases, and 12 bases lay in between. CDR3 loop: CASSSQRQADTQYF. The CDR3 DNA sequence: TGTGCCAGCAGTTCCCAACGGCAGGCAGATACGCAGTATTTT.

This CDR3 reads CATSPPAGGRADTQYF. CDR3 bases: TGTGCCACCAGCCCCCCCGCGGGCGGGCGGGCAGATACGCAGTATTTT. The chain has TRBV15 and TRBJ2-3; D might be TRBD2 (5 bases). Trimming removed 5 bases from V and 4 bases from J, with 19 bases in between. This CDR3 region has 16 residues. Germline V gives CDR1 LNHNV, CDR2 YYDKDF (reference sequence). Together with reference TRBV15 and TRBJ2-3, the CDR3 gives the full variable domain: DAMVIQNPRYQVTQFGKPVTLSCSQTLNHNVMYWYQQKSSQAPKLLFHYYDKDFNNEADTPDNFQSRRPNTSFCFLDIRSPGLGDTAMYLCATSPPAGGRADTQYFGPGTRLTVL.